These 23 T cell receptor beta chains share one sample of origin, sequenced in a study of blood T cell repertoires in COVID-19. This table comes from immunoSEQ multiplex PCR, and its TCRdb copy is limited to in-frame clones, with some not included. This table has 70,000 to 90,000 clones, roughly 80% appearing once. Sample: peripheral blood. Source of these receptors: a human donor in a cohort sampled during active COVID-19.

The chain joins TRBV7-6 to TRBJ1-6; maybe TRBD1 (5 bases). The germline V and J ends were trimmed by 2 bases and 5 bases, with 10 bases remaining between them. Germline CDR1 SGHVS, CDR2 FNYEAQ. The CDR3 is made up of 15 amino acids. The CDR3 DNA reads as TGTGCCAGCAGCTTACGGGGGACCGATAATTCACCCCTCCACTTT. Its protein is CASSLRGTDNSPLHF.

In the case of this clone: Additional DNA sequences in this sample encode the identical CDR3. The chain carries TRBV6-5 and TRBJ2-7, with D tentatively TRBD1 (5 bases). CDR1 and CDR2 from the germline V gene are MNHEY and SVGAGI. V lost 6 bases to trimming and J lost 3 bases, with 15 bases between them. The CDR3 consists of 14 residues. CDR3: CASRAGFWSYEQYF. The CDR3 nucleotides are TGTGCCAGCAGAGCAGGGTTCTGGAGCTACGAGCAGTACTTC.

This rearrangement joins TRBV28 to TRBJ2-7; D may be TRBD1 (6 bases). V lost 6 bases and J 5 bases, leaving 14 bases between the germline ends. Looked up from germline, CDR1 is MDHEN and CDR2 is SYDVKM. The CDR3 runs 13 residues. The CDR3 DNA follows: TGTGCCAGCAGGACAGGCGGCGGTAACGAGCAGTACTTC. This translates into CASRTGGGNEQYF.

V usage is TRBV3-1 (or the pseudogene TRBV3-2) and J usage is TRBJ1-6, with D hard to call. CDR3 size: 13 residues. Germline CDR1 is LGHDT and CDR2 is YNNKEL (reference sequence). V was shortened by 4 bases and J by 8 bases, with 9 bases between the two germline ends. DNA for the CDR3: TGTGCCAGCAGCCTCAGCGCAGATTCACCCCTCCACTTT. Its protein product is CASSLSADSPLHF.

This rearrangement joins TRBV2 to TRBJ1-1; no clear D. CDR3 length equals 13 residues. Between the trimmed V and J ends, which lost 5 bases and 1 base, there was a span of 8 bases. Germline values: CDR1 SNHLY, CDR2 FYNNEI. The CDR3 loop reads CASSPEANTEAFF. CDR3 in DNA: TGTGCCAGCAGTCCGGAGGCGAACACTGAAGCTTTCTTT.

The chain has TRBV18 and TRBJ1-1; 7 bases align to TRBD1. After removal of 2 bases from V and 4 bases from J, the junction contained 7 bases not matched to a gene. Germline assignment: CDR1 KGHSH and CDR2 LQKENI. This CDR3 is 15 amino acids long. Here the CDR3 reads CASSPSQGVGTEAFF. In DNA, the CDR3 is TGTGCCAGCTCACCAAGCCAGGGGGTAGGCACTGAAGCTTTCTTT.

V usage is TRBV2 and J usage is TRBJ1-1; no clear D gene. The CDR3 spans 12 residues. The V end lost 3 bases, the J end lost 7 bases, and 9 bases lay between the germline ends. Germline V gene data show CDR1 as SNHLY and CDR2 as FYNNEI. The CDR3 is CASSDGEGEAFF. For the CDR3, the DNA is TGTGCCAGCAGTGACGGGGAGGGTGAAGCTTTCTTT.

The chain employs TRBV28 and TRBJ2-7; tentatively, D is TRBD2 (5 bases). The CDR3 is made up of 11 amino acids. V was clipped by 5 bases and J by 9 bases, with 11 bases between them. Germline CDR1 MDHEN, CDR2 SYDVKM. The CDR3 DNA sequence: TGTGCCAGCAGTCACGAGGGCGGGCAGTACTTC. Residues: CASSHEGGQYF.

The rearrangement joins TRBV10-2 to TRBJ2-1; 12 nucleotides align to TRBD2. The CDR3 contains 18 residues. V shed 1 base, J shed 4 bases, and the junction held 8 bases outside the gene matches. In germline, CDR1 is WSHSY, CDR2 SAAADI. CDR3 sequence (DNA): TGCGCCAGCAGTGAGTATTTTCGCGGGACTAGCGGGTACAATGAGCAGTTCTTC. As protein: CASSEYFRGTSGYNEQFF.

The chain has TRBV10-3 and TRBJ1-1; D gene uncertain. The CDR3 spans 15 residues. Germline V gene data show CDR1 as ENHRY and CDR2 as SYGVKD. The V end lost 3 bases, the J end lost 0 bases, and 11 bases lay between the germline ends. Here the CDR3 reads CAISDAQTLNTEAFF. The CDR3 nucleotides are TGTGCCATCAGTGACGCCCAGACATTGAACACTGAAGCTTTCTTT.

V gene TRBV5-1 combines with J gene TRBJ1-4; 7 bases agree with TRBD1. The CDR3 has 14 residues. Trimming removed 6 bases from V and 3 bases from J; junction bases left unmatched: 5. CDR1 SGHRS and CDR2 YFSETQ come from the germline V gene. The CDR3 bases are TGCGCCAGCAAGGCCGGGACAGCTAATGAAAAACTGTTTTTT. The encoded protein is CASKAGTANEKLFF. The variable domain in full, completed from reference TRBV5-1 and TRBJ1-4, reads KAGVTQTPRYLIKTRGQQVTLSCSPISGHRSVSWYQQTPGQGLQFLFEYFSETQRNKGNFPGRFSGRQFSNSRSEMNVSTLELGDSALYLCASKAGTANEKLFFGSGTQLSVL.

The chain couples TRBV28 to TRBJ1-1; 10 positions match TRBD1. In germline, CDR1 is MDHEN, CDR2 SYDVKM. The V gene end was trimmed by 4 bases and the J gene end by 2 bases; junction bases not matched to a gene: 1. The CDR3 length is 14 residues. The DNA for the CDR3 is TGTGCCAGCAGTTCGACAGGGGGCAACACTGAAGCTTTCTTT. It codes for CASSSTGGNTEAFF.

With regard to this clone: This specimen includes other DNA sequences encoding the same CDR3. CDR3 sequence (DNA): TGTGCCATCAGTGAAGGTCGGGGGAACACCGGGGAGCTGTTTTTT. The encoded protein is CAISEGRGNTGELFF. The genes are TRBV10-3 and TRBJ2-2; the D gene is possibly TRBD2 (5 bases). CDR1 and CDR2 from the germline V gene are ENHRY and SYGVKD. The CDR3 is 15 residues long. Trimming cost V 3 bases and J 1 base, with 9 bases left between them.

The chain employs TRBV7-2 and TRBJ2-7; no firm D call. The CDR3 is 15 amino acids. Trimming took 3 bases from V and 0 from J, leaving 12 bases between them. In germline, CDR1 is SGHTA, CDR2 FQGNSA. This CDR3 reads CASSFAWASSYEQYF. CDR3 nucleotides: TGTGCCAGCAGCTTCGCATGGGCGAGCTCCTACGAGCAGTACTTC.

This clone showed up just once. The chain joins TRBV5-1 to TRBJ2-5, with unresolved D. V gave up 1 base and J gave up 7 bases, with 14 bases separating them. The CDR3 runs 14 residues. CDR1 SGHRS and CDR2 YFSETQ come from the germline V gene. The CDR3 reads CASSLFEESGTQYF. CDR3 nucleotides: TGCGCCAGCAGCTTGTTTGAGGAAAGTGGGACCCAGTACTTC.

This clone turned up a few times. For the CDR3, the DNA is TGTGCCAGCAGCACCCGACAGGGGACTAATGAAAAACTGTTTTTT. The encoded protein is CASSTRQGTNEKLFF. The chain joins TRBV7-8 to TRBJ1-4; 8 bases align to TRBD1. The CDR3 is made up of 15 amino acids. Germline lookup yields CDR1 SGHVS and CDR2 FQNEAQ. V gave up 5 bases and J gave up 2 bases; unmatched junction bases: 4.

The chain employs TRBV6-1 and TRBJ1-1; D gene ambiguous. V was pared by 3 bases and J by 3 bases, with 2 bases between. CDR3 length: 11 amino acids. Germline values: CDR1 MNHNS, CDR2 SASEGT. In nucleotides, the CDR3 is TGTGCCAGCAGTGACGACACTGAAGCTTTCTTT. Translation gives CASSDDTEAFF.

This chain connects TRBV6-5 to TRBJ1-1; D gene ambiguous. Trimming took off 10 bases at V and 2 bases at J, with 17 bases between the two ends. The CDR3 runs to 14 residues. The V gene's germline CDR1 is MNHEY and CDR2 SVGAGI. The CDR3 DNA sequence: TGTGCCAACCGCCCTCCCGGGAAAAACACTGAAGCTTTCTTT. Protein product: CANRPPGKNTEAFF.

The chain uses TRBV30 and TRBJ1-5, with D hard to call. The CDR3 is 13 residues long. The germline CDR1 and CDR2 sequences are GTSNPN and SVGIG (reference sequence). Trimming shortened V by 0 bases and J by 4 bases, and 7 bases separated the two germline ends. CDR3 protein: CAWSVGVNQPQHF. In DNA form, the CDR3 reads TGTGCCTGGAGTGTGGGAGTTAATCAGCCCCAGCATTTT.

The chain joins TRBV11-2 to TRBJ1-3, with 8 nucleotides matching TRBD1. CDR1 and CDR2 (germline): SGHAT, FQNNGV. CDR3 length: 13 residues. After removal of 5 bases from V and 7 bases from J, the junction contained 4 bases not matched to a gene. CDR3: CASSVGQDNTIYF. Here the CDR3 DNA reads TGTGCCAGCAGCGTGGGACAGGACAACACCATATATTTT.

CDR3 loop: CAWSETPYEQYF. In DNA form, the CDR3 reads TGTGCCTGGAGCGAAACTCCCTACGAGCAGTACTTC. This chain links TRBV30 with TRBJ2-7; D is uncertain. CDR3 length equals 12 residues. The V and J ends lost 3 bases and 2 bases respectively, with 8 bases between them. Germline assignment: CDR1 GTSNPN and CDR2 SVGIG (reference sequence). Based on the CDR3 plus reference TRBV30 and TRBJ2-7, the full variable domain is SQTIHQWPATLVQPVGSPLSLECTVEGTSNPNLYWYRQAAGRGLQLLFYSVGIGQISSEVPQNLSASRPQDRQFILSSKKLLLSDSGFYLCAWSETPYEQYFGPGTRLTVT.

The chain carries TRBV6-2 or TRBV6-3 and TRBJ1-2; 7 nucleotides agree with TRBD1. CDR1 and CDR2 (germline): MNHEY, SVGEGT. CDR3 length equals 15 residues. The trim removed 2 bases at V and 6 bases at J, leaving 9 bases unmatched. The CDR3 DNA sequence: TGTGCCAGCAGTTACCCAACTCGGACAGGAGATGGCTACACCTTC. Amino acid sequence: CASSYPTRTGDGYTF.

V is TRBV10-3 and J is TRBJ2-5; D possibly corresponds to TRBD2 (5 bases). The CDR3 totals 12 residues. The ends were cut back, 6 bases at V and 5 bases at J, with 10 bases in the middle. The germline gives CDR1 ENHRY, CDR2 SYGVKD. The CDR3 bases are TGTGCCATCAGCCAGGAGGAGGAGACCCAGTACTTC. The encoded protein is CAISQEEETQYF.